Presented here are 9 T cell receptor beta chains from one specimen sequenced in a study of blood T cell repertoires in COVID-19. Sequencing was performed with immunoSEQ multiplex PCR; in TCRdb, only in-frame clones are kept and a portion is missing. The profile covers a few hundred thousand clones, with approximately 85% appearing a single time and 1.5% to 2% taken by the ten largest. Sequenced: PBMCs or T cells enriched from blood (not recorded which). These TCRs come from a woman in her forties or fifties who had recovered from COVID-19.

The CDR3 reads CASSEVVRQTNYGYTF. The CDR3 DNA reads TGTGCCAGCAGTGAAGTTGTGAGACAGACCAACTATGGCTACACCTTC. This sequence joins TRBV6-1 and TRBJ1-2, with D possibly TRBD1 on 5 matching bases. The CDR3 runs 16 residues. CDR1 is MNHNS, CDR2 SASEGT, per germline. The ends were cut back, 1 base at V and 2 bases at J, with 14 bases in the middle.

The genes are TRBV7-6 and TRBJ2-5, with 11 bases lining up with TRBD2. CDR3 length: 16 amino acids. The V gene's germline CDR1 is SGHVS and CDR2 FNYEAQ. V was pared by 5 bases and J by 4 bases, with 9 bases of the junction left unmatched. The CDR3 DNA reads as TGTGCCAGCAGCCTTATACTAGCGGGAGCCGGAGAGACCCAGTACTTC. Translation gives CASSLILAGAGETQYF.

The chain links TRBV6-5 to TRBJ1-2; D is perhaps TRBD1 (5 bases). Trimming removed 2 bases at V and 8 bases at J, with 18 bases between. The CDR3 extends over 15 amino acids. CDR1 MNHEY and CDR2 SVGAGI come from the germline V gene. CDR3 nucleotide sequence: TGTGCCAGCAGTTACATCAGGGCCCCAGGAGGGGGCTACACCTTC. It is translated as CASSYIRAPGGGYTF.

V gene TRBV10-1 combines with J gene TRBJ1-6, with D tentatively TRBD1 (5 bases). Between the trimmed V and J ends, which lost 11 bases and 10 bases, there was a span of 15 bases. The V gene's germline CDR1 is WNHNN and CDR2 SYGVQD (reference sequence). The length of the CDR3 is 12 residues. The chain's CDR3 is CAARALRSPLHF. The CDR3 DNA sequence: TGCGCCGCCAGGGCTCTAAGGTCACCCCTCCACTTT.

The J gene is TRBJ1-2, the V gene TRBV7-9; 7 bases are shared with TRBD1. The CDR3 consists of 16 residues. V dropped 7 bases and J dropped 7; count of bases not matched to a gene: 18. The germline V gene encodes CDR1 SEHNR and CDR2 FQNEAQ (reference sequence). The CDR3 bases are TGTGCCAGCACCGCCGACAGGGATCGGGCTTTGGGTGGCTACACCTTC. Its translation is CASTADRDRALGGYTF.

The chain employs TRBV24-1 and TRBJ1-2; 7 bases match TRBD1. Germline trimming cut 2 bases from V and 4 bases from J; bases unmatched to any gene: 12. The CDR3 has 17 amino acids. CDR1 is KGHDR and CDR2 is SFDVKD in the germline V gene. Written as DNA, the CDR3 is TGTGCCACCAGTGATTCTACTCATACAGGGGCAACCTATGGCTACACCTTC. Translating gives CATSDSTHTGATYGYTF.

CDR3 residues: CASSQFSGTYNEQFF. The DNA of the CDR3 is TGTGCCAGCAGCCAATTTAGCGGGACATACAATGAGCAGTTCTTC. V usage is TRBV4-2 and J usage is TRBJ2-1; 8 bases are a match to TRBD2. The trim removed 2 bases at V and 4 bases at J, leaving 4 bases unmatched. CDR1 and CDR2 (germline): LGHNA, YNFKEQ. CDR3 size: 15 residues.

The chain employs TRBV6-5 and TRBJ1-1; unclear D gene. Germline loops: CDR1 MNHEY, CDR2 SVGAGI. The CDR3 is 10 amino acids. Trimming took off 10 bases at V and 10 bases at J, with 13 bases between the two ends. This CDR3 reads CATGKLGAFF. CDR3 in DNA: TGTGCCACCGGGAAACTGGGAGCTTTCTTT.

The V and J genes are TRBV28 and TRBJ1-4; maybe TRBD1 (6 bases). The V end was cut by 2 bases, the J end by 4 bases, with 11 bases between. The length of the CDR3 is 15 residues. Germline V lookup: CDR1 MDHEN, CDR2 SYDVKM. CDR3 region: CASSLRQAFNEKLFF. CDR3 DNA: TGTGCCAGCAGTTTACGACAGGCCTTTAATGAAAAACTGTTTTTT.